This is a list of T cell receptor beta chains from one sample in a study of shared clonotypes between healthy human individuals. Assay used: immunoSEQ multiplex PCR; TCRdb lists only in-frame clones, some missing. This sample carries over 2 million clones, approximately 90% of them seen once, and the ten largest clones take more than 0.35%. What was sequenced was naive CD4+ T cells from PBMCs. The receptor source for this set is a man aged 18 to 30 in good health. Some clones in this sample may be carry-over from other donors' samples. The conserved cysteine and the conserved F or W are not part of the CDR3 here. Expanded clones get a size class; other rows say once, few or many, or leave the size out.

J: TRBJ2-3; size: -; V: TRBV4-2; CDR3: ASSQSSLAGGSTDTQY
J: TRBJ1-4; size: -; V: TRBV5-4; CDR3: ASSVQTGTAGEKLF
J: TRBJ2-1; size: -; V: TRBV7-9; CDR3: ASSPLSRIGRNEQF
J: TRBJ2-1; size: -; V: TRBV15; CDR3: ATSRGSSNNEQF
J: TRBJ1-5; size: -; V: TRBV7-6; CDR3: ASSLGQGLSNQPQH
J: TRBJ2-1; size: once; V: TRBV5-6; CDR3: ASSLGLAAYNEQF
J: TRBJ2-2; size: -; V: TRBV2; CDR3: ASSKGSRGGTGELF
J: TRBJ1-1; size: -; V: TRBV5-1; CDR3: ASSPLKDTEAF
J: TRBJ2-1; size: -; V: TRBV28; CDR3: ATSYPSGPIDGLNNEQF
J: TRBJ2-4; size: -; V: TRBV30; CDR3: AWSNGLAGPRGKNIQY
J: TRBJ2-7; size: -; V: TRBV6-5; CDR3: ASSTGTGSYEQY
J: TRBJ2-5; size: -; V: TRBV7-3; CDR3: ASSLNGGQAETQY
J: TRBJ2-5; size: -; V: TRBV5-1; CDR3: ASSLAGREGETQY
J: TRBJ2-7; size: -; V: TRBV5-1; CDR3: ASSPPSIGGGSYEQY
J: TRBJ2-2; size: few; V: TRBV10-1; CDR3: ASSGDTGELF
J: TRBJ2-3; size: -; V: TRBV2; CDR3: ASSERGTADTQY
J: TRBJ1-1; size: -; V: TRBV6-6; CDR3: ASTRILNTEAF
J: TRBJ1-2; size: -; V: TRBV9; CDR3: ASSVATDYGYT
J: TRBJ2-7; size: -; V: TRBV5-1; CDR3: ASSPAGGVSYEQY
J: TRBJ1-2; size: once; V: TRBV28; CDR3: ASSLWATGAMGYT
J: TRBJ1-1; size: -; V: TRBV28; CDR3: ASSIPRGGIEAF
J: TRBJ2-7; size: -; V: TRBV10-1; CDR3: ASRTLAGPTGGEQY
J: TRBJ2-1; size: once; V: TRBV5-1; CDR3: ASSLRLAGDGEQF
J: TRBJ2-3; size: once; V: TRBV2; CDR3: ASRVGGNTDTQY
J: TRBJ2-3; size: -; V: TRBV5-6; CDR3: ASSRPGTDDTDTQY
J: TRBJ1-6; size: -; V: TRBV11-1; CDR3: ASSLWGSEELGALH